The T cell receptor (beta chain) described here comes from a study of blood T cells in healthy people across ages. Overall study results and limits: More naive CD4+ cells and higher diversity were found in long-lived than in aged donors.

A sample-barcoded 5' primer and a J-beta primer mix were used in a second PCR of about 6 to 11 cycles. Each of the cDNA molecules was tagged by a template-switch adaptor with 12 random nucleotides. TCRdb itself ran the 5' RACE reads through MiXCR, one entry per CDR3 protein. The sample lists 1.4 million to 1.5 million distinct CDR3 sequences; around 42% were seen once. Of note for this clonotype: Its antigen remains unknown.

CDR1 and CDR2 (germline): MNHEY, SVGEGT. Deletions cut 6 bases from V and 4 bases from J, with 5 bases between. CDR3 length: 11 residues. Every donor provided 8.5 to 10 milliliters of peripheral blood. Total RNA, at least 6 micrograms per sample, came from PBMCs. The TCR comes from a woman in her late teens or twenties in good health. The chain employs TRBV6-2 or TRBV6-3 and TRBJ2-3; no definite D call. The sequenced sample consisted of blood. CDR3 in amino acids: CASRTPDTQYF. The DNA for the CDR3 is TGTGCCAGCAGGACCCCAGATACGCAGTATTTT.